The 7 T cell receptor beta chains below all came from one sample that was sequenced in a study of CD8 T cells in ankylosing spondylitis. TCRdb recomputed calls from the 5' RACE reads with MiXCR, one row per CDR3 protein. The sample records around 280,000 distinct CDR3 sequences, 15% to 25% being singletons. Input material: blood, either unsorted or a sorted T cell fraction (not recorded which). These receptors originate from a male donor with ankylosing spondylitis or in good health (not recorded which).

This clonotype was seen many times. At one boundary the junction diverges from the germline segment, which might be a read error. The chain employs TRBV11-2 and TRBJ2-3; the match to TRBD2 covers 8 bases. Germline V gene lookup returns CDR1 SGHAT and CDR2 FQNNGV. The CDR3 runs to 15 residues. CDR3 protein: CASSPGTRSTDTQYF. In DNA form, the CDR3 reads TGCGCCAGCAGCCCCGGGACTAGGAGCACAGATACGCAGTATTTT.

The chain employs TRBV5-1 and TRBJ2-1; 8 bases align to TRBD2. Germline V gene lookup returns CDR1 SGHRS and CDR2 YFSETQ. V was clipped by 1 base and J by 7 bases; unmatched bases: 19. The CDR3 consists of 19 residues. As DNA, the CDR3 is TGCGCCAGCAGCTTGACCGGGACTAGTAGTCCTCCTAGGAAGAATGAGCAGTTCTTC. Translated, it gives CASSLTGTSSPPRKNEQFF.

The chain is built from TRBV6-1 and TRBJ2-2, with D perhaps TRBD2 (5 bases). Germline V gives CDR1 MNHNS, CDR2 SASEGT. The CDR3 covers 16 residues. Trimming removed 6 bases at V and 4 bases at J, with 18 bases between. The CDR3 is CASRSLASKGTGELFF. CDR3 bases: TGTGCCAGCAGGTCATTGGCTAGCAAGGGCACCGGGGAGCTGTTTTTT.

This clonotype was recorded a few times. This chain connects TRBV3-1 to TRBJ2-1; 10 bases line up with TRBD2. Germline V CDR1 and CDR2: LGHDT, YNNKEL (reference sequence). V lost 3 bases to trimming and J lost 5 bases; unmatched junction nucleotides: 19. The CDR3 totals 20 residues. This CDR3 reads CASSHRLAGALLVIHNEQFF. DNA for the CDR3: TGTGCCAGCAGCCACCGGCTAGCGGGGGCCCTCCTGGTAATTCACAATGAGCAGTTCTTC.

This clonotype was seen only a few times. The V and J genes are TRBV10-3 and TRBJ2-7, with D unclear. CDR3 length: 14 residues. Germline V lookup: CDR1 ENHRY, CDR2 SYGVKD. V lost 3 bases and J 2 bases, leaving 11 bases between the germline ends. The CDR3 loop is CAISDLGLPYEQYV. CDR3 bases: TGTGCCATCAGTGACTTGGGATTACCCTACGAGCAGTACGTC.

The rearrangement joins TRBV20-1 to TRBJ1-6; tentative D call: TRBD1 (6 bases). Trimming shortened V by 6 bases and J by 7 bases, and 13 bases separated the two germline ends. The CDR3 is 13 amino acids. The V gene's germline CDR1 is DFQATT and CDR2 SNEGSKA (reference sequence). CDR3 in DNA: TGCAGTGCGTCAGGGGCGAAAAATTCACCCCTCCACTTT. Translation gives CSASGAKNSPLHF.

Here the CDR3 DNA reads TGTGCCACCAAGGGGGGGGGAACGAGGAATGAGCAGTTCTTC. Its protein product is CATKGGGTRNEQFF. The genes are TRBV28 and TRBJ2-1; D may be TRBD2 (7 bases). The germline V gene has CDR1 MDHEN and CDR2 SYDVKM. V shed 10 bases and J shed 7 bases, with 20 bases lying between them. There are 14 residues in the CDR3.